This T cell receptor beta chain originates from a study of T cell repertoires in cytomegalovirus infection. TCRdb ran MiXCR on the reads and lists one entry per CDR3 protein. The sample includes around 430,000 distinct CDR3 sequences, more than 40% of them seen just once. This clonotype was found a few times. No antigen is known for it. Germline CDR1 LNHDA, CDR2 SQIVND (reference sequence). V gave up 3 bases and J gave up 2 bases, with 5 bases separating them. The CDR3 length is 13 residues. The receptor comes from a human donor in good health (CMV status not recorded). Some clones in this sample may be carry-over from other donors' samples. This chain connects TRBV19 to TRBJ2-1; D is unclear. The sequenced sample was cultured PBMCs, obtained from culture after CMV antigen stimulation. CDR3 protein: CASSIGTYNEQFF. Here the CDR3 DNA reads TGTGCCAGTAGTATCGGAACCTACAATGAGCAGTTCTTC.